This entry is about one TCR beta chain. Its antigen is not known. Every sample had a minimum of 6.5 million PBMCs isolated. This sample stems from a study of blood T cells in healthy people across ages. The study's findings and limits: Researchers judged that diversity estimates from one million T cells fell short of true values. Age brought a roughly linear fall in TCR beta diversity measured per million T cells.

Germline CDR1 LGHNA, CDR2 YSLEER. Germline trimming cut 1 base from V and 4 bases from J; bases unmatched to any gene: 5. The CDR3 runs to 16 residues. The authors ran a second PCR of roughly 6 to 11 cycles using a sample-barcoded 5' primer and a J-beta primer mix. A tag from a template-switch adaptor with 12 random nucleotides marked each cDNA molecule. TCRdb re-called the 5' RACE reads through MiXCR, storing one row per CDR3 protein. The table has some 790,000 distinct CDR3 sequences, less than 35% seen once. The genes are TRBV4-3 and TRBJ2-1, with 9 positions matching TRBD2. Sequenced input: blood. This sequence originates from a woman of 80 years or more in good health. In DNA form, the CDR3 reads TGCGCCAGCAGCCAAGTAGCGGGAGCACGATACAATGAGCAGTTCTTC. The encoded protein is CASSQVAGARYNEQFF.